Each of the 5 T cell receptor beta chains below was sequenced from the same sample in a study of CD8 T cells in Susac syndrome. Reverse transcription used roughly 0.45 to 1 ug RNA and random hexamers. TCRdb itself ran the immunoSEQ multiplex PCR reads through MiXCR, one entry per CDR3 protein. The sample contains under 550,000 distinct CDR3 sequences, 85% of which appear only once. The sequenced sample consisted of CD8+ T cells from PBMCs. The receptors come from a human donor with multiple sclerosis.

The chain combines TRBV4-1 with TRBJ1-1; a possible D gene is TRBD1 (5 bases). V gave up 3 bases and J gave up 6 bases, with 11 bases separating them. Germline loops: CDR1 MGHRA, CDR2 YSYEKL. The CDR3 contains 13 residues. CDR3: CASSQGGVPEAFF. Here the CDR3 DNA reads TGCGCCAGCAGCCAGGGGGGGGTTCCTGAAGCTTTCTTT.

CDR3 region: CATSRDIIGGGKLFF. For the CDR3, the DNA is TGTGCCACCAGCAGAGATATAATCGGGGGCGGAAAACTGTTTTTT. The V call is TRBV15, the J call TRBJ1-4; D may be TRBD1 (6 bases). V was trimmed by 0 bases and J by 10 bases, leaving 15 bases between them. The CDR3 extends over 15 amino acids. The germline CDR1 and CDR2 sequences are LNHNV and YYDKDF (reference sequence).

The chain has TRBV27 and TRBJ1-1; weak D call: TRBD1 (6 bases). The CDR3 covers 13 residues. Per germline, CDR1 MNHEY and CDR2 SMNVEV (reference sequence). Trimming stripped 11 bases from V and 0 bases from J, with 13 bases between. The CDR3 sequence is CASNGDMNTEAFF. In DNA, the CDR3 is TGTGCCTCGAACGGGGACATGAACACTGAAGCTTTCTTT.

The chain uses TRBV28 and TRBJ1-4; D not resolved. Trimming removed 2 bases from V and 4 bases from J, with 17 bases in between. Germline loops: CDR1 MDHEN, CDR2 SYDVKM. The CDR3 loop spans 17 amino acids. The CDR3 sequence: CASSLRISPAGNEKLFF. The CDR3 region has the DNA TGTGCCAGCAGTTTACGCATCTCTCCTGCCGGTAATGAAAAACTGTTTTTT.

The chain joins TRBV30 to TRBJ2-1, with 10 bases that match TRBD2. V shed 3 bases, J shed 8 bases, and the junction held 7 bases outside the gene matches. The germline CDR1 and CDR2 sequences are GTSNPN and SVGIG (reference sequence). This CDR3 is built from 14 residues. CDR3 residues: CAWRGSGGADEQFF. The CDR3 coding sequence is TGTGCCTGGAGAGGGAGCGGGGGGGCCGATGAGCAGTTCTTC. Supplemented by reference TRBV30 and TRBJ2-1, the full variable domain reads SQTIHQWPATLVQPVGSPLSLECTVEGTSNPNLYWYRQAAGRGLQLLFYSVGIGQISSEVPQNLSASRPQDRQFILSSKKLLLSDSGFYLCAWRGSGGADEQFFGPGTRLTVL.